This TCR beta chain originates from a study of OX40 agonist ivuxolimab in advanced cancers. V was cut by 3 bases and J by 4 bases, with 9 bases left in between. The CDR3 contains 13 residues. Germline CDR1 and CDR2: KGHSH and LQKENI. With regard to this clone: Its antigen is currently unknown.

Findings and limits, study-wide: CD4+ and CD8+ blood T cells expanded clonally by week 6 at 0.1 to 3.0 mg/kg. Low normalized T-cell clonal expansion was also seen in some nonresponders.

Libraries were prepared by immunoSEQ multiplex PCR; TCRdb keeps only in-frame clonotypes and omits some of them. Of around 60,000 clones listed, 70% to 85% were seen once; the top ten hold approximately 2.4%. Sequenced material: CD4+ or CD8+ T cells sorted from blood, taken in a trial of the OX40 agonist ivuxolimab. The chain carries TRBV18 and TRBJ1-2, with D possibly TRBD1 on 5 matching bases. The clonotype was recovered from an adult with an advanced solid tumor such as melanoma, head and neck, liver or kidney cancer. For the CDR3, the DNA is TGTGCCAGCTCACCCGGGGGGTCCTATGGCTACACCTTC. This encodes CASSPGGSYGYTF.